The following is a T cell receptor beta chain sequence with its context. Antigen: not known. This table comes from immunoSEQ multiplex PCR, and its TCRdb copy is limited to in-frame clones, with some not included. The sample has approximately 92,000 clones; over 60% are singletons. This CDR3 has 18 residues. Germline V gene sequence: CDR1 SGHTA, CDR2 FQGNSA. V lost 0 bases, J lost 5 bases, and 11 bases stayed unmatched. The sample belongs to a study of cytotoxic CD8 clonotypes in ibrutinib-treated CLL. About the study: After a median of around 70 months, approximately 15 patients stayed remitted and about 12 progressed; responses had been partial in around 25 and complete in 2. Mean productive templates were around 260,000; mean productive rearrangements were about 90,000. Notes on the study in general: A rise in clonality was seen at ibrutinib response, and a fall back toward baseline was seen at progression. In comparison with age-matched healthy donors, baseline clonality was higher and tracked circulating CD8+ T-cell counts.

This chain uses TRBV7-2 with TRBJ2-5, with 11 bases lining up with TRBD2. The clonotype comes from a human donor with chronic lymphocytic leukemia. The sequencing here drew on PBMCs, taken after 24 months of ibrutinib treatment. In DNA, the CDR3 is TGTGCCAGCAGCTTAGCGTACGGACTAGCGGGCGGGAGGGAGACCCAGTACTTC. The encoded protein is CASSLAYGLAGGRETQYF.